This TCR beta chain was identified in a study of cytomegalovirus exposure and HLA in healthy donors. The germline CDR1 and CDR2 sequences are SGHAT and FQNNGV. Trimming cost V 4 bases and J 4 bases; bases outside gene matches: 7. The CDR3 totals 14 residues. The primer mix had 60 Vbeta and 13 Jbeta primers. Generated by immunoSEQ multiplex PCR, the TCRdb table keeps only in-frame clones and is missing some. The table shows approximately 180,000 clones, with around 90% occurring only once. Study observations and caveats: Most TCR sequences showed up rarely, but some public TCRs showed up in many donors. Previous analysis showed most TCR beta V segments were productive about 90% or about 30% of the time. A few CMV-associated chains were confirmed in vitro to be specific for CMV antigens. Reportedly, cytomegalovirus status was diagnosed with high sensitivity and specificity.

This clone was found once. The target antigen is unknown. Sequencing used PBMCs. The V call is TRBV11-2, the J call TRBJ2-7; TRBD1 matches 7 bases. This clonotype was obtained from a young woman in good health and CMV-seronegative. The CDR3 here is CASSYSTGKYEQYF. In DNA, the CDR3 is TGTGCCAGCAGCTATTCGACAGGGAAATACGAGCAGTACTTC.